These T cell receptor beta chains were read from a single sample in a study of glioma-infiltrating T cells. TCRdb independently ran MiXCR on the multiplex PCR reads; one entry per CDR3 protein. The sample holds fewer than 90,000 distinct CDR3 sequences; about 25% are singletons and the top ten take 6.7%. The specimen was glioma tissue, nonneoplastic brain tissue, or PBMCs (not recorded which). These receptors all stem from a human donor with low-grade glioma or glioblastoma, undergoing nonglioma brain surgery, or in good health (not recorded which). Each CDR3 is given with its conserved first and last residue. D genes are given only for firm matches. Size values are once, few and many counts, or a class for expanded clones, and some rows have none.

TRBJ1-4	TRBV5-1	NA	few	TGCGCCAGCAGCTACAGTCTGAGTGCAGCTAATGAAAAACTGTTTTTT	CASSYSLSAANEKLFF
TRBJ2-3	TRBV7-9	TRBD2	NA	TGTGCCAGCAGCTCCCCCCAAATGGCGGGGGGCACAGATACGCAGTATTTT	CASSSPQMAGGTDTQYF
TRBJ2-1	TRBV2	NA	many	TGTGCCAGCAGGGGGGATACTAGGACGTCTGAGCAGTTCTTC	CASRGDTRTSEQFF
TRBJ1-6	TRBV12-3/TRBV12-4	NA	many	TGTGCCAGCAGTTTTCGGACAACTAACGGATCACCCCTCCACTTT	CASSFRTTNGSPLHF
TRBJ1-1	TRBV29-1	TRBD1	few	TGCAGCGTGGGAAGGGGGCTGGGGGAAGCTTTCTTT	CSVGRGLGEAFF
TRBJ1-3	TRBV3-1	TRBD1	NA	TGTGCCAGCAGCCAATTCCCTCCGGGACAGGGGGCGACTGGAAACACCATATATTTT	CASSQFPPGQGATGNTIYF
TRBJ2-3	TRBV2	NA	many	TGTGCCAGCAGTCTCTCTTACACAGATACGCAGTATTTT	CASSLSYTDTQYF
TRBJ2-3	TRBV20-1	NA	medium-sized	TGCAGTGCCCCCCTTGGTCGGACAGATACGCAGTATTTT	CSAPLGRTDTQYF
TRBJ1-2	TRBV20-1	NA	many	TGCAGTGCTGGGATGGAGGGAGGCTACACCTTC	CSAGMEGGYTF
TRBJ2-7	TRBV7-2	NA	many	TGTGCCAGCAGCCCTCCGGCGGGGGCTCCCTACGAGCAGTACTTC	CASSPPAGAPYEQYF
TRBJ2-7	TRBV18	TRBD1	many	TGTGCCAGCTCACCAAGGGACAGGTCCGAGCAGTACTTC	CASSPRDRSEQYF
TRBJ2-7	TRBV12-3/TRBV12-4	NA	NA	TGTGCCAGCAGTCCTCTTTCCGTCCCCTACGAGCAGTACTTC	CASSPLSVPYEQYF
TRBJ2-1	TRBV20-1	NA	many	TGCAGTGCTAGAGTAGGGAATAGCCTAAATGAGCAGTTCTTC	CSARVGNSLNEQFF
TRBJ2-5	TRBV5-6	NA	NA	TGTGCCAGCAGCGGCAGGGAGACCCAGTACTTC	CASSGRETQYF
TRBJ1-1	TRBV12-3/TRBV12-4	NA	few	TGTGCCAGCAGTTTAGGTTCCGGGGCGAACACTGAAGCTTTCTTT	CASSLGSGANTEAFF
TRBJ2-5	TRBV5-1	TRBD1	few	TGCGCCAGCAGCTTCGGGGACAGACAAGAGACCCAGTACTTC	CASSFGDRQETQYF
TRBJ1-1	TRBV7-9	TRBD1	few	TGTGCCAGCAGCCCCTCCAGGGGGCAGCACACTGAAGCTTTCTTT	CASSPSRGQHTEAFF
TRBJ1-2	TRBV12-3/TRBV12-4	NA	many	TGTGCCAGCAGTTTTGGTGGGCGACGGGTTACGGGGGGCTACACCTTC	CASSFGGRRVTGGYTF
TRBJ2-7	TRBV10-2	NA	NA	TGCGCCAGCAGTGTCGGGGGACTCTACGAGCAGTACTTC	CASSVGGLYEQYF
TRBJ1-5	TRBV19	NA	many	TGTGCCAGTAGTGCTGGGGGGCCCCAGCATTTT	CASSAGGPQHF
TRBJ1-1	TRBV19	NA	many	TGTGCCAGTAGGTTGTGGACAGATAACACTGAAGCTTTCTTT	CASRLWTDNTEAFF
TRBJ2-3	TRBV20-1	NA	many	TGCAGTGCTTCCGGGCCGGCTAAAAGCACAGATACGCAGTATTTT	CSASGPAKSTDTQYF
TRBJ2-3	TRBV4-1	TRBD2	many	TGCGCCAGCAGCAAAGGGACTAGCGGGAGCCTGACAGATACGCAGTATTTT	CASSKGTSGSLTDTQYF
TRBJ1-1	TRBV2	NA	many	TGTGCCAGCGATGGAGGCATGAACACTGAAGCTTTCTTT	CASDGGMNTEAFF
TRBJ1-5	TRBV12-3/TRBV12-4	NA	NA	TGTGCCAGCAGCTCCGGGAGACCATCCCAGCATTTT	CASSSGRPSQHF
TRBJ2-2	TRBV7-9	NA	NA	TGTGCCAGCAGCCGGGACATTATCCGAAACACCGGGGAGCTGTTTTTT	CASSRDIIRNTGELFF
TRBJ2-7	TRBV20-1	NA	many	TGCAGTGCGAAGCCTGCCTACGAGCAGTACTTC	CSAKPAYEQYF
TRBJ2-7	TRBV10-3	NA	many	TGTGCCATCAGTGAACATGGACAAATCTACGAGCAGTACTTC	CAISEHGQIYEQYF
TRBJ1-5	TRBV7-9	NA	many	TGTGCCAGCAGCCCATTGAACAAGGCCAATCAGCCCCAGCATTTT	CASSPLNKANQPQHF
TRBJ2-7	TRBV2	TRBD2	NA	TGTGCCAGCCGTATTCCACCCTCGCTAGCGGGAGAGCCCCCGGGACCGTACGAGCAGTACTTC	CASRIPPSLAGEPPGPYEQYF
TRBJ2-2	TRBV12-3/TRBV12-4	NA	many	TGTGCCAGCACGGGGCCCACCGGGGAGCTGTTTTTT	CASTGPTGELFF
TRBJ2-3	TRBV18	NA	few	TGTGCCAGCTCACCACCGGGGGCCAGGGGCTCTACAGATACGCAGTATTTT	CASSPPGARGSTDTQYF
TRBJ1-3	TRBV12-3/TRBV12-4	NA	few	TGTGCCAGCAGTCTCCAGAGCTCTGGAAACACCATATATTTT	CASSLQSSGNTIYF
TRBJ2-3	TRBV7-2	TRBD2	many	TGTGCCAGCAGCTTAGGGCCTAGCGGTAATACGCAGTATTTT	CASSLGPSGNTQYF
TRBJ1-1	TRBV7-9	TRBD1	few	TGTGCCAGCAGCTTAGTGACAGGGGCCCTGAACACTGAAGCTTTCTTT	CASSLVTGALNTEAFF